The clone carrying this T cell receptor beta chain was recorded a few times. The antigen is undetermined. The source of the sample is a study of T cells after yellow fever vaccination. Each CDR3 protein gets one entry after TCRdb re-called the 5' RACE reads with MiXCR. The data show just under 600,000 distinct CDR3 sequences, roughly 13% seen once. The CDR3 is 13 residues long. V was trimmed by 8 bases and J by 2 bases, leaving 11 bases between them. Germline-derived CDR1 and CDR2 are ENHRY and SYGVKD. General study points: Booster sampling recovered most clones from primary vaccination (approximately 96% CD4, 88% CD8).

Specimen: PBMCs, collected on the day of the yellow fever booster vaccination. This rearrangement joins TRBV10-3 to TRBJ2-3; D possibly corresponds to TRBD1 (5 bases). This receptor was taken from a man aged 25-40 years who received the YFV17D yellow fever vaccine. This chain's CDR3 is CAIGRGYTDTQYF. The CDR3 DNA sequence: TGTGCCATCGGAAGGGGATACACAGATACGCAGTATTTT.